This T cell receptor beta chain emerged from a study of shared clonotypes between healthy human individuals. Regarding the study as a whole: Non-shared clonotypes had lower generation probabilities than those shared by all four donors.

Germline V lookup: CDR1 SGHAT, CDR2 FQNNGV. CDR3 length: 19 amino acids. The V gene lost 0 bases and the J gene lost 0 bases, with 20 bases spanning the gap. Investigators spread the genomic DNA of each subset evenly over several immunoSEQ plates. TCRdb keeps only in-frame clones here, not all; method: immunoSEQ multiplex PCR. The sample shows 1,400,000 or so clones, 97% to 99% of them seen only once. Note on this clone: The target antigen is unknown.

Recent acute infections and vaccinations were absent in the healthy HIV-negative adult donors. Naive CD45RA+ and memory CD45RA-negative subsets were split from CD4+ cells. The chain is built from TRBV11-2 and TRBJ1-2; D unresolved. The TCR originated in a man under 40 in good health. The specimen sequenced was naive CD4+ T cells sorted from blood. As for subset: CD45RA+ positively selected. For the CDR3, the DNA is TGTGCCAGCAGCTTAGACGTCCTTGGGAGACGGGAGACTAACTATGGCTACACCTTC. This encodes CASSLDVLGRRETNYGYTF.